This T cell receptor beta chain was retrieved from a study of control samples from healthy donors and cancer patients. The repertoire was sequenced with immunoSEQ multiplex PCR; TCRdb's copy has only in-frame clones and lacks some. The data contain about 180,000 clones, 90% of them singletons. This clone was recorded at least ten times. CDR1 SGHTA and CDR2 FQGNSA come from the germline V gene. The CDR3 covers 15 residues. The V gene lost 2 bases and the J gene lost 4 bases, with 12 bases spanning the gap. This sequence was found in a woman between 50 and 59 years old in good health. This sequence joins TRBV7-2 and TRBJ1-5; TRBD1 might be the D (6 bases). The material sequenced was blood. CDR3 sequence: CASSLMSGQNQPQHF. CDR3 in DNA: TGTGCCAGCAGCTTAATGTCCGGACAGAATCAGCCCCAGCATTTT.